This entry describes one TCR beta chain. Its antigen is still unknown. This entry belongs to a study of CD8+CD57+ T cells in acquired aplastic anemia. Overall study: About 3 ug was the average amount of DNA from sorted CD4+ and CD8+ cells. Around 11 million reads were obtained on average for healthy donor CD4+ cells.

General observations from the study: Approximately 30 CD8+ CDR3 sequences were shared between patients and controls.

From germline, CDR1 is SQVTM and CDR2 ANQGSEA. This CDR3 is built from 12 residues. Germline trimming cut 6 bases from V and 4 bases from J; bases unmatched to any gene: 6. CDR3 and TCR beta VDJ profiling relied on genomic DNA as the template. TCRdb ran MiXCR on the reads and lists one entry per CDR3 protein. Of roughly 40,000 distinct CDR3 sequences listed, 68% are singletons. J is TRBJ2-7 and V is TRBV29-1; TRBD1 aligns across 7 bases. The origin of this receptor is a human donor in good health, serving as a control. Specimen: sorted CD4+, CD8+, or CD8+CD57+ T cells (not recorded which) from PBMCs. This CDR3 is CSVGTDLYEQYF. As DNA, the CDR3 is TGCAGCGTGGGGACAGACTTATACGAGCAGTACTTC.